This record covers a single T cell receptor beta chain. The antigen remains unidentified. Antigen-specific CD4+ T cells were first expanded with viral peptide pools by the ViraFEST assay and only then sequenced. Subsequent to a culture period of less than twelve days, CD4+ T cells were isolated. Either the mRNA-1273 or the BNT162b2 vaccine was given to participants as two doses. Days 3 and 7 saw half the medium replaced with IL-2 medium. The protocol was immunoSEQ multiplex PCR, while the TCRdb copy is restricted to in-frame clones and leaves out a portion. The sample has approximately 70,000 clones, less than 80% seen once; the top ten hold about 0.91%. This entry comes from a study of vaccination effects on CD4 cells after COVID-19. Overall study findings and caveats: Whether induced by infection or by vaccine, clones showed marked clonal contraction late after vaccination.

The CDR3 contains 16 residues. Germline lookup yields CDR1 SNHLY and CDR2 FYNNEI. V was shortened by 3 bases and J by 7 bases, with 19 bases between the two germline ends. The rearrangement uses TRBV2 and TRBJ1-5; D perhaps matches TRBD1 (6 bases). This sequence was found in a human donor who received a COVID-19 vaccine. The specimen comprised CD4+ T cells from PBMCs cultured with HCoV-OC43 spike peptides, sampled after COVID-19 vaccination. Described subset: HCoV-OC43 spike overlapping peptide pool stimulation. CDR3 protein: CASSEGPRGGGQPQHF. As DNA, the CDR3 is TGTGCCAGCAGTGAGGGCCCCCGGGGGGGCGGACAGCCCCAGCATTTT.